Presented here are 28 T cell receptor beta chains from one specimen sequenced in a study of cytomegalovirus exposure and HLA in healthy donors. 60 Vbeta and 13 Jbeta primers were used in PCR. Profiling relied on immunoSEQ multiplex PCR, and the TCRdb table lists in-frame clones only, not all of them. The top ten hold about 0.69% of the sample, which has some 150,000 clones, 76% seen once. Sequences were obtained from PBMCs. The source is a female donor in good health and CMV-seronegative.

The chain links TRBV6-5 to TRBJ2-3; 9 nucleotides match TRBD2. The V gene end was trimmed by 2 bases and the J gene end by 4 bases; junction bases not matched to a gene: 7. Germline assignment: CDR1 MNHEY and CDR2 SVGAGI. The CDR3 length is 16 residues. CDR3 bases: TGTGCCAGCAGTTACGGACCTAGCGGGGCCTCAGATACGCAGTATTTT. Amino acid sequence: CASSYGPSGASDTQYF.

This clone was picked up one time. The V and J genes are TRBV7-2 and TRBJ2-6; D is unclear. This CDR3 spans 14 amino acids. Germline V CDR1 and CDR2: SGHTA, FQGNSA. Trimming stripped 5 bases from V and 4 bases from J, with 9 bases between. The CDR3 region has the DNA TGTGCCAGCAGCCCGACAAGGGGGGCCAACGTCCTGACTTTC. It is translated as CASSPTRGANVLTF. Complete variable domain (other parts from reference TRBV7-2 and TRBJ2-6): GAGVSQSPSNKVTEKGKDVELRCDPISGHTALYWYRQSLGQGLEFLIYFQGNSAPDKSGLPSDRFSAERTGGSVSTLTIQRTQQEDSAVYLCASSPTRGANVLTFGAGSRLTVL.

The chain links TRBV5-5 to TRBJ1-3; perhaps TRBD1 as D (5 bases). V lost 0 bases, J lost 1 base, and 8 bases lay in between. Per germline, CDR1 SGHKS and CDR2 YYEKEE (reference sequence). The CDR3 extends over 15 amino acids. CDR3: CASSLAAGSGNTIYF. In DNA form, the CDR3 reads TGTGCCAGCAGCTTGGCCGCAGGGTCTGGAAACACCATATATTTT.

The DNA for the CDR3 is TGCGCCAGCAGCTTGGAGTTGAAGCTAGCGGGGGGCGTCGAGCAGTTCTTC. This translates into CASSLELKLAGGVEQFF. This rearrangement joins TRBV5-1 to TRBJ2-1; 11 nucleotides line up with TRBD2. Germline lookup yields CDR1 SGHRS and CDR2 YFSETQ. The CDR3 covers 17 residues. With V trimmed by 0 bases and J by 10 bases, 12 bases remained unmatched.

Comments on this clone: A read error may account for a junction end that differs from germline. The chain carries TRBV5-4 and TRBJ2-4, with TRBD1 as a possible D gene (5 bases). This CDR3 has 14 residues. Germline V gene lookup returns CDR1 SGHNT and CDR2 YYREEE (reference sequence). CDR3 loop: CASSKIQEANSQYF. The CDR3 nucleotides are TGTGCCAGCAGCAAAATACAGGAAGCCAACAGTCAGTACTTC.

The chain links TRBV15 to TRBJ2-7; 10 bases fit TRBD2. This CDR3 is built from 14 residues. Trimming took 1 base from V and 9 from J; bases not matched to a gene: 6. Germline V lookup: CDR1 LNHNV, CDR2 YYDKDF (reference sequence). This CDR3 is CATSRGSSGSPQYF. The CDR3 bases are TGTGCCACCAGCAGAGGTTCTAGCGGGAGTCCGCAGTACTTC.

This clone was counted only a few times. The V gene is TRBV2, the J gene TRBJ2-2; 7 bases agree with TRBD1. Germline CDR1 reads SNHLY; CDR2 reads FYNNEI. V was pared by 7 bases and J by 4 bases, with 6 bases of the junction left unmatched. This CDR3 contains 14 residues. For the CDR3, the DNA is TGTGCCAGCATTCAGGGGGTGGGCACCGGGGAGCTGTTTTTT. Amino acid sequence: CASIQGVGTGELFF.

The chain couples TRBV7-9 to TRBJ1-2, with D possibly matching TRBD1 (5 bases). The germline V gene has CDR1 SEHNR and CDR2 FQNEAQ (reference sequence). The CDR3 is made up of 13 amino acids. V gave up 5 bases and J gave up 8 bases, with 15 bases separating them. Here the CDR3 DNA reads TGTGCCAGCAGCCCGACAGCGGGGGTAGGCTACACCTTC. It is translated as CASSPTAGVGYTF.

The J gene is TRBJ2-7, the V gene TRBV7-2; 11 bases line up with TRBD2. Germline-derived CDR1 and CDR2 are SGHTA and FQGNSA. Trimming at V came to 5 bases and at J to 3 bases, leaving 6 bases not matched to a gene. This CDR3 has 15 residues. The CDR3 DNA follows: TGTGCCAGCAGCCCCTACACTAGCGGGGGCTACGAGCAGTACTTC. The encoded protein is CASSPYTSGGYEQYF.

A few counts support this clone. The CDR3 sequence: CASSSPLGTSGRAQYF. The DNA for the CDR3 is TGTGCCAGCAGTTCCCCCCTAGGGACTAGCGGTAGGGCCCAGTACTTC. This chain links TRBV27 with TRBJ2-5; 11 bases match TRBD2. After removal of 4 bases from V and 9 bases from J, the junction contained 13 bases not matched to a gene. The CDR3 loop spans 16 amino acids. Germline CDR1 and CDR2: MNHEY and SMNVEV (reference sequence).

The J gene is TRBJ2-3, the V gene TRBV11-2, with 11 bases aligning to TRBD2. V shed 5 bases and J 6 bases; nucleotides not matched to a gene: 13. CDR3 length equals 17 residues. In germline, CDR1 is SGHAT, CDR2 FQNNGV. The CDR3 sequence is CASSGLLSGGAWDTQYF. CDR3 DNA: TGTGCCAGCAGCGGACTTCTTAGCGGGGGGGCCTGGGATACGCAGTATTTT.

This chain links TRBV6-1 with TRBJ1-3; 7 nucleotides match TRBD1. The germline V gene has CDR1 MNHNS and CDR2 SASEGT. The CDR3 totals 14 residues. The J segment lost 0 bases and the V segment lost 6 bases, leaving 2 bases of the junction unmatched. The CDR3 nucleotides read TGTGCCAGCAGAACAGGGGACTCTGGAAACACCATATATTTT. This codes for CASRTGDSGNTIYF.

V gene TRBV4-3 combines with J gene TRBJ1-2, with 10 bases identical to TRBD1. The CDR3 contains 13 residues. Germline lookup yields CDR1 LGHNA and CDR2 YSLEER. V trimming: 4 bases; J trimming: 8 bases; junction bases outside the gene matches: 4. The CDR3 DNA follows: TGCGCCAGCAGCCTGGGACAGGGGTGGGGCTACACCTTC. This translates into CASSLGQGWGYTF.

J is TRBJ1-2 and V is TRBV4-1, with D possibly matching TRBD1 (6 bases). Germline V gene sequence: CDR1 MGHRA, CDR2 YSYEKL. The CDR3 loop spans 17 amino acids. Trimming took off 1 base at V and 4 bases at J, with 19 bases between the two ends. The CDR3 bases are TGCGCCAGCAGCCAAGTCCCCTCGCCCCGGGACATCTATGGCTACACCTTC. The encoded protein is CASSQVPSPRDIYGYTF.

V usage is TRBV28 and J usage is TRBJ1-1; D is ambiguous. Germline assignment: CDR1 MDHEN and CDR2 SYDVKM. V dropped 4 bases and J dropped 11 bases, with 17 bases sitting between them. The CDR3 contains 13 residues. CDR3 sequence reads: CASSSLDTSGAFF. For the CDR3, the DNA is TGTGCCAGCAGTTCTCTCGACACATCGGGGGCTTTCTTT.

The rearrangement joins TRBV5-1 to TRBJ2-7, with 7 bases identical to TRBD2. The CDR3 contains 17 residues. After removal of 4 bases from V and 0 bases from J, the junction contained 13 bases not matched to a gene. Germline CDR1 SGHRS, CDR2 YFSETQ. This CDR3 reads CASSLYGGRGGSYEQYF. The CDR3 DNA reads TGCGCCAGCAGCCTGTACGGTGGTCGCGGGGGCTCCTACGAGCAGTACTTC.

The rearrangement uses TRBV9 and TRBJ2-5, with TRBD2 matching over 7 bases. Germline V gene lookup returns CDR1 SGDLS and CDR2 YYNGEE. V lost 3 bases, J lost 0 bases, and 11 bases stayed unmatched. The CDR3 spans 17 residues. The CDR3 is CASSADPSGLYQETQYF. CDR3 DNA sequence: TGTGCCAGCAGCGCAGATCCTAGCGGCCTATACCAAGAGACCCAGTACTTC.

This chain connects TRBV2 to TRBJ1-3, with 9 bases aligning to TRBD1. V lost 2 bases and J lost 7; bases outside the gene matches: 6. The CDR3 is made up of 15 amino acids. The germline V gene has CDR1 SNHLY and CDR2 FYNNEI. CDR3: CASSESPDRGNTIYF. The CDR3, as DNA: TGTGCCAGCAGTGAATCCCCCGACAGGGGGAACACCATATATTTT. Based on the CDR3 plus reference TRBV2 and TRBJ1-3, the full variable domain is EPEVTQTPSHQVTQMGQEVILRCVPISNHLYFYWYRQILGQKVEFLVSFYNNEISEKSEIFDDQFSVERPDGSNFTLKIRSTKLEDSAMYFCASSESPDRGNTIYFGEGSWLTVV.

This clone was recorded a few times. V usage is TRBV30 and J usage is TRBJ2-2; D remains ambiguous. V lost 3 bases and J lost 7, with 15 bases in between. The CDR3 is made up of 14 amino acids. Germline CDR1 GTSNPN, CDR2 SVGIG (reference sequence). The CDR3 bases are TGTGCCTGGAGCACAGTCCCAAACGGCGGGGAGCTGTTTTTT. This codes for CAWSTVPNGGELFF.

The count of this clone is one. The chain uses TRBV19 and TRBJ1-1; a possible D gene is TRBD1 (5 bases). Looked up from germline, CDR1 is LNHDA and CDR2 is SQIVND (reference sequence). V was shortened by 3 bases and J by 11 bases, with 13 bases between the two germline ends. The CDR3 consists of 12 residues. The CDR3 reads CASSIMRGGAFF. The CDR3 DNA follows: TGTGCCAGTAGTATTATGAGGGGAGGGGCTTTCTTT. The full variable domain, completed using reference TRBV19 and TRBJ1-1, is DGGITQSPKYLFRKEGQNVTLSCEQNLNHDAMYWYRQDPGQGLRLIYYSQIVNDFQKGDIAEGYSVSREKKESFPLTVTSAQKNPTAFYLCASSIMRGGAFFGQGTRLTVV.

The genes are TRBV19 and TRBJ1-3, with 7 bases identical to TRBD1. Germline CDR1 is LNHDA and CDR2 is SQIVND (reference sequence). The CDR3 runs 15 residues. The ends lost 5 bases at V and 6 bases at J; junction bases unmatched: 10. The CDR3: CASSPRQGSINTIYF. In DNA, the CDR3 is TGTGCCAGTAGTCCACGACAGGGATCAATAAACACCATATATTTT.

CDR3 bases: TGTGCCAGCAGTTTGGGACACAGCACAGATACGCAGTATTTT. As protein: CASSLGHSTDTQYF. The chain is built from TRBV28 and TRBJ2-3; a possible D gene is TRBD1 (6 bases). Germline-derived CDR1 and CDR2 are MDHEN and SYDVKM. V lost 3 bases and J lost 0, with 7 bases in between. CDR3 length equals 14 residues.

The genes are TRBV14 and TRBJ2-7, with TRBD2 matching over 7 bases. J gave up 2 bases and V 1 base, and 5 bases lay outside the gene matches. The CDR3 has 15 residues. CDR1 SGHDN and CDR2 FVKESK come from the germline V gene. CDR3 coding DNA: TGTGCCAGCAGCCAAGGCAGGGCGGGAGCCTACGAGCAGTACTTC. This gives the protein CASSQGRAGAYEQYF.

The J gene is TRBJ1-4, the V gene TRBV7-9; 8 bases are a match to TRBD1. CDR1 and CDR2 (germline): SEHNR, FQNEAQ (reference sequence). The CDR3 loop spans 12 amino acids. V shed 5 bases and J 10 bases; nucleotides not matched to a gene: 3. CDR3: CASSEDRAKLFF. The CDR3 bases are TGTGCCAGCAGCGAGGACAGGGCAAAACTGTTTTTT.

The J gene is TRBJ1-4, the V gene TRBV28, with 9 bases fitting TRBD1. V lost 10 bases, J lost 0 bases, and 6 bases stayed unmatched. The CDR3 is 15 residues long. Germline CDR1 reads MDHEN; CDR2 reads SYDVKM. In DNA, the CDR3 is TGTGCCACCGGACAGGGGCTTTCAACTAATGAAAAACTGTTTTTT. It codes for CATGQGLSTNEKLFF.

The chain employs TRBV25-1 and TRBJ2-5, with 10 bases matching TRBD2. CDR3 length: 15 amino acids. J gave up 1 base and V 4 bases, and 3 bases lay outside the gene matches. CDR1 is MGHDK and CDR2 is SYGVNS in the germline V gene. CDR3 residues: CASSATSGFQETQYF. As DNA, the CDR3 is TGTGCCAGCAGTGCGACTAGCGGGTTCCAAGAGACCCAGTACTTC.

This clone was recorded a few times. Here the CDR3 DNA reads TGTGCCTGGATGACTAAGGGACTAGCGCTCTACAATGAGCAGTTCTTC. Translated, it gives CAWMTKGLALYNEQFF. The V gene is TRBV30, the J gene TRBJ2-1, with 10 positions matching TRBD2. After removal of 4 bases from V and 3 bases from J, the junction contained 9 bases not matched to a gene. CDR1 and CDR2 from the germline V gene are GTSNPN and SVGIG (reference sequence). This CDR3 comprises 16 residues. The entire variable domain, with the rest obtained from reference TRBV30 and TRBJ2-1, is as follows: SQTIHQWPATLVQPVGSPLSLECTVEGTSNPNLYWYRQAAGRGLQLLFYSVGIGQISSEVPQNLSASRPQDRQFILSSKKLLLSDSGFYLCAWMTKGLALYNEQFFGPGTRLTVL.

The CDR3 DNA is TGCGCCAGCAGCCCGGAGACCTTCACAGATACGCAGTATTTT. It is translated as CASSPETFTDTQYF. V is TRBV5-1 and J is TRBJ2-3, with D hard to call. Trimming shortened V by 4 bases and J by 2 bases, and 11 bases separated the two germline ends. From germline, CDR1 is SGHRS and CDR2 YFSETQ. The CDR3 runs 14 residues.